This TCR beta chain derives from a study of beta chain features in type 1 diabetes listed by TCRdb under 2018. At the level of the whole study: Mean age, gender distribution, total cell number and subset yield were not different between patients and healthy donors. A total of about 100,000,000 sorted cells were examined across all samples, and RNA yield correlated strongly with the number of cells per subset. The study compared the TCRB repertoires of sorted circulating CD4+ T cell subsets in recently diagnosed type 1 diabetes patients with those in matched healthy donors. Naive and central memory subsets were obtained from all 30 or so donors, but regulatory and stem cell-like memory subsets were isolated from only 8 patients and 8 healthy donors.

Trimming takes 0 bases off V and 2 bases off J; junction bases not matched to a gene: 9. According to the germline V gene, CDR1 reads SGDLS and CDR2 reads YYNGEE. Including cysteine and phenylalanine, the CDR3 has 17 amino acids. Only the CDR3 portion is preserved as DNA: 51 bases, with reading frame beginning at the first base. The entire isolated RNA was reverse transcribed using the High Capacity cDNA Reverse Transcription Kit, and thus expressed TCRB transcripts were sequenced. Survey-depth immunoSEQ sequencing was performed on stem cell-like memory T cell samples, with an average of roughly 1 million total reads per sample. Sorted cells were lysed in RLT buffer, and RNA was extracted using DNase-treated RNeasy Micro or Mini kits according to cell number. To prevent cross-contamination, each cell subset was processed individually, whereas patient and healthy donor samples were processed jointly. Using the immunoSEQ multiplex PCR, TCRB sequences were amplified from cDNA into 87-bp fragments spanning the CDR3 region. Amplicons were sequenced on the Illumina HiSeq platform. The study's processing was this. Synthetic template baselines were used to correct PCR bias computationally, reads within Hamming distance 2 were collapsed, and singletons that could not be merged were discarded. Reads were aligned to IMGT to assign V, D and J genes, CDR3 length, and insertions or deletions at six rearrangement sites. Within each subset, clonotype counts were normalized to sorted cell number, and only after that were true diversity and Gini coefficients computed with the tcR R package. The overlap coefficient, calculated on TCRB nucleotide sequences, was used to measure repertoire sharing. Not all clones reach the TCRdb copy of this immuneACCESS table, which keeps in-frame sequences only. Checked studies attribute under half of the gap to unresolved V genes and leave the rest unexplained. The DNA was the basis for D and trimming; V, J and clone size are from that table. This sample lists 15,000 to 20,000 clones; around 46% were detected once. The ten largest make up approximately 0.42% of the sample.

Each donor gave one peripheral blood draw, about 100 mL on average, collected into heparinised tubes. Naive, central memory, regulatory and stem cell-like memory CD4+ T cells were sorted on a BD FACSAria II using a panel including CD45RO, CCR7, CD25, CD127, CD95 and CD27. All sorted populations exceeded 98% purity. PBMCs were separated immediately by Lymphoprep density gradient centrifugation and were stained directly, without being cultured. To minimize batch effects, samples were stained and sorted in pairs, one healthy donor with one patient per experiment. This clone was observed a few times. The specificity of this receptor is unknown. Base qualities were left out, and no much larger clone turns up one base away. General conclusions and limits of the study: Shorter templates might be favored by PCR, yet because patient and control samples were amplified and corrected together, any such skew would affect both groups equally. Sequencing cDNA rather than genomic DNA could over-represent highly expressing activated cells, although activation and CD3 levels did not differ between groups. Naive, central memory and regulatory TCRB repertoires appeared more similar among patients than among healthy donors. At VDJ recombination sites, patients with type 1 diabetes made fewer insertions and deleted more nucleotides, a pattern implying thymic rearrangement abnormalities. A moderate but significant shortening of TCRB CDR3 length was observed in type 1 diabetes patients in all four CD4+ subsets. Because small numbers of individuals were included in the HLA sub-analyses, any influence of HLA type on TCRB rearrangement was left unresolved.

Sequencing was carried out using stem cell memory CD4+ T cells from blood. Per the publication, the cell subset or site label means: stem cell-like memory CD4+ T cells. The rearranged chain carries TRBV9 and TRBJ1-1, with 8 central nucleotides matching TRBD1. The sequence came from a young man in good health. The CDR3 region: CASSVEGTGRPNTEAFF. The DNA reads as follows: TGTGCCAGCAGCGTAGAAGGGACAGGAAGGCCCAACACTGAAGCTTTCTTT. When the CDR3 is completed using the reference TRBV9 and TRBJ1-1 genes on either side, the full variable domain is DSGVTQTPKHLITATGQRVTLRCSPRSGDLSVYWYQQSLDQGLQFLIQYYNGEERAKGNILERFSAQQFPDLHSELNLSSLELGDSALYFCASSVEGTGRPNTEAFFGQGTRLTVV.